These 7 T cell receptor beta chains originate from one sample sequenced in a study of beta chain features in type 1 diabetes. Sequenced material consisted of expressed TCRB transcripts (all of the isolated RNA was reverse transcribed). Some clones are missing from TCRdb's copy, which holds only in-frame ones; the method was immunoSEQ multiplex PCR. Counted here are more than 300,000 clones, 8% occurring once; the ten biggest clones make up around 0.44%. The source material was central memory CD4+ T cells from blood. The receptors here all came from a woman aged 18 to 35 in good health.

The V call is TRBV27, the J call TRBJ2-7; 13 nucleotides line up with TRBD2. With 1 base clipped from V and 3 bases from J, the junction kept 3 bases outside the gene matches. Germline V lookup: CDR1 MNHEY, CDR2 SMNVEV (reference sequence). The CDR3 runs 16 residues. The CDR3 DNA reads TGTGCCAGCAGTTTATGGGGGACTAGCGGGGACTACGAGCAGTACTTC. This translates into CASSLWGTSGDYEQYF.

The CDR3 here is CASIRVGQRYNEQFF. The DNA for the CDR3 is TGTGCCAGCATACGAGTGGGACAGAGATACAATGAGCAGTTCTTC. The V gene is TRBV11-2, the J gene TRBJ2-1; 7 bases agree with TRBD1. The ends lost 7 bases at V and 4 bases at J; junction bases unmatched: 10. Germline V lookup: CDR1 SGHAT, CDR2 FQNNGV. This CDR3 comprises 15 residues.

V is TRBV25-1 and J is TRBJ2-3; TRBD2 aligns across 8 bases. Looked up from germline, CDR1 is MGHDK and CDR2 is SYGVNS. V gave up 1 base and J gave up 2 bases; unmatched junction bases: 2. There are 15 residues in the CDR3. The chain's CDR3 is CASSESGRATDTQYF. The CDR3 DNA reads as TGTGCCAGCAGTGAATCCGGGAGGGCCACAGATACGCAGTATTTT.

This clone was seen ten or more times. This CDR3 is CASSLQGDEQFF. DNA for the CDR3: TGTGCCAGCAGTTTACAGGGAGATGAGCAGTTCTTC. The V and J genes are TRBV28 and TRBJ2-1, with D perhaps given as TRBD1 or TRBD2 (5 bases each). V lost 2 bases to trimming and J lost 8 bases, with 7 bases between them. This CDR3 has 12 amino acids. Germline CDR1 MDHEN, CDR2 SYDVKM.

The rearrangement joins TRBV7-2 to TRBJ1-1; D is possibly TRBD1 (6 bases). The CDR3 totals 14 residues. The ends were cut back, 4 bases at V and 6 bases at J, with 15 bases in the middle. Germline V gene lookup returns CDR1 SGHTA and CDR2 FQGNSA. CDR3 sequence (DNA): TGTGCCAGCAGCTCCGTGGGGGGCTTCGCTGAAGCTTTCTTT. This codes for CASSSVGGFAEAFF.

This clone was found a few times. A junction boundary mismatches the germline segment, possibly from a read error. This chain links TRBV18 with TRBJ2-6; no clear D gene. The CDR3 contains 15 residues. CDR1 KGHSH and CDR2 LQKENI come from the germline V gene. The DNA for the CDR3 is TGTGCCAGCGCACCTGGGAACTCTGGGGCCAACGTCCTGACTTTC. Protein product: CASAPGNSGANVLTF.

This clone was counted a few times. The J gene is TRBJ2-1, the V gene TRBV28; no reliable D call. Trimming pared 3 bases from V and 5 bases from J, leaving 2 bases between. From germline, CDR1 is MDHEN and CDR2 SYDVKM. There are 11 residues in the CDR3. The CDR3, as DNA: TGTGCCAGCAGTTTTAACAATGAGCAGTTCTTC. As protein: CASSFNNEQFF.